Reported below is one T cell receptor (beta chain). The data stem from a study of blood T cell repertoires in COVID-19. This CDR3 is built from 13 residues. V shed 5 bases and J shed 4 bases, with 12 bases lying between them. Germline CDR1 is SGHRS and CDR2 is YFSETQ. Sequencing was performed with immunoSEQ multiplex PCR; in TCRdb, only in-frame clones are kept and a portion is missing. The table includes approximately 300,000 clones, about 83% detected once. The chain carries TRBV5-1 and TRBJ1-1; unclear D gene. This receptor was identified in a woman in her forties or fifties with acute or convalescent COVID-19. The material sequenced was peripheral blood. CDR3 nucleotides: TGCGCCAGCAGGGAGGTGGGAACCACTGAAGCTTTCTTT. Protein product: CASREVGTTEAFF.